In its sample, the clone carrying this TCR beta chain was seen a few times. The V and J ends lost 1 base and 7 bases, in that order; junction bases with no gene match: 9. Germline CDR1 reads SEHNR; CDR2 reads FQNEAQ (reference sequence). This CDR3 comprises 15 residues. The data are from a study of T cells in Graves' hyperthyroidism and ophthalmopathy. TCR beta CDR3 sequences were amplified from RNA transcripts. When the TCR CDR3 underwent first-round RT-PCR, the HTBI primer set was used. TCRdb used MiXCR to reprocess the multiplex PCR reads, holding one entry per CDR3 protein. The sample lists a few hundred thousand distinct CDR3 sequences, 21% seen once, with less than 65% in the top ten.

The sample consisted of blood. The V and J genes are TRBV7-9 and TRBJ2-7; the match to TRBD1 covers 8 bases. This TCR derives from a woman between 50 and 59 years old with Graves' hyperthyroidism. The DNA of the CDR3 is TGTGCCAGCAGCTTAGGGGGCAGGGGGCCGCGTGAGCAGTACTTC. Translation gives CASSLGGRGPREQYF.